The 17 T cell receptor beta chains given below trace back to one sample, sequenced in a study of T cell responses to AZD1222 COVID-19 vaccine (dated by TCRdb to about 2021). To prepare the library, the immunoSEQ multiplex PCR assay was applied. As stored in TCRdb, this immuneACCESS dataset retains in-frame rearrangements with V and J assigned. A fraction of the clones does not appear; measured against another copy, unresolved V genes explain less than half of the discrepancy, and the remainder lacks a known reason. In this sample the table shows approximately 150,000 clones, 85% to 95% of which occur a single time. Jointly, the top ten make up around 0.96% of the sample. The time point label for this specimen denotes: baseline before first vaccination. The sample was peripheral blood, taken on day 0 of AZD1222 vaccination. These receptors all stem from an adult in good health.

The chain uses TRBV7-9 and TRBJ1-1, with D perhaps TRBD1 (5 bases). Trimming took off 0 bases at V and 8 bases at J, with 10 bases between the two ends. Germline loops: CDR1 SEHNR, CDR2 FQNEAQ (reference sequence). CDR3 size: 13 residues. The CDR3 sequence is CASSLARQGEAFF. Written as DNA, the CDR3 is TGTGCCAGCAGCTTAGCGCGGCAGGGAGAAGCTTTCTTT. The variable domain in full, completed from reference TRBV7-9 and TRBJ1-1, reads DTGVSQNPRHKITKRGQNVTFRCDPISEHNRLYWYRQTLGQGPEFLTYFQNEAQLEKSRLLSDRFSAERPKGSFSTLEIQRTEQGDSAMYLCASSLARQGEAFFGQGTRLTVV.

The chain recombines TRBV5-8 with TRBJ2-1; D possibly corresponds to TRBD2 (6 bases). V was pared by 4 bases and J by 0 bases, with 17 bases between. The CDR3 length is 17 residues. The germline V gene encodes CDR1 SGHTS and CDR2 YDEGEE. The CDR3 reads CASSTQGTQSSYNEQFF. The CDR3, as DNA: TGTGCCAGCAGCACCCAAGGGACTCAGAGCTCCTACAATGAGCAGTTCTTC.

The chain couples TRBV6-5 to TRBJ1-2, with D possibly being TRBD1 (6 bases). Trimming cost V 6 bases and J 8 bases, with 16 bases left between them. CDR3 length equals 13 residues. Germline values: CDR1 MNHEY, CDR2 SVGAGI. Written as DNA, the CDR3 is TGTGCCAGCAGACCGGGAGGGGGGAACGGCTACACCTTC. Encoded protein: CASRPGGGNGYTF.

The chain uses TRBV10-1 and TRBJ2-7; 11 bases are a match to TRBD1. Germline CDR1 is WNHNN and CDR2 is SYGVQD (reference sequence). The CDR3 consists of 13 residues. V lost 6 bases, J lost 6 bases, and 4 bases stayed unmatched. In nucleotides, the CDR3 is TGCGCCAGCAGCTTGGGACAGGGGGTCGAGCAGTACTTC. Its translation is CASSLGQGVEQYF.

This chain connects TRBV6-1 to TRBJ1-3, with a possible D match to TRBD1 (6 bases). Per the germline V gene, CDR1 is MNHNS and CDR2 is SASEGT. V shed 1 base and J shed 2 bases, with 12 bases lying between them. This CDR3 is 16 amino acids long. The CDR3 loop reads CASSEGAGVTGNTIYF. The CDR3 nucleotides are TGTGCCAGCAGTGAAGGGGCAGGGGTAACTGGAAACACCATATATTTT.

This chain joins TRBV5-1 and TRBJ1-2; D perhaps matches TRBD1 (5 bases). V lost 4 bases and J lost 7, with 20 bases in between. The CDR3 is 15 residues long. Germline V CDR1 and CDR2: SGHRS, YFSETQ. The CDR3 coding sequence is TGCGCCAGCAGCCCCGGGGCAGGGTACTCGGCTGGCTACACCTTC. Translated: CASSPGAGYSAGYTF.

This chain connects TRBV30 to TRBJ1-2; weak D call: TRBD1 (5 bases). V lost 0 bases and J lost 0, with 17 bases in between. Germline CDR1 is GTSNPN and CDR2 is SVGIG (reference sequence). There are 17 residues in the CDR3. CDR3 DNA sequence: TGTGCCTGGAGTGTATTCGGCCCGAAGGGGACTAACTATGGCTACACCTTC. Encoded protein: CAWSVFGPKGTNYGYTF.

This chain links TRBV27 with TRBJ1-1; D perhaps matches TRBD1 (5 bases). V was pared by 2 bases and J by 1 base, with 8 bases between. This CDR3 region has 14 residues. Looked up from germline, CDR1 is MNHEY and CDR2 is SMNVEV (reference sequence). CDR3 residues: CASSLTGANTEAFF. The CDR3 bases are TGTGCCAGCAGTTTAACAGGTGCGAACACTGAAGCTTTCTTT.

V is TRBV6-5 and J is TRBJ1-5, with unresolved D. V lost 5 bases, J lost 4 bases, and 6 bases lay in between. CDR1 MNHEY and CDR2 SVGAGI come from the germline V gene. CDR3 length equals 12 residues. The CDR3, as DNA: TGTGCCAGCAGTCCCTGGAATCAGCCCCAGCATTTT. This encodes CASSPWNQPQHF.

The chain has TRBV2 and TRBJ1-2; no firm D call. CDR3 size: 15 residues. Germline CDR1 SNHLY, CDR2 FYNNEI. V was clipped by 6 bases and J by 0 bases, with 14 bases between them. CDR3 loop: CASRELASANYGYTF. The CDR3 nucleotides read TGTGCCAGCAGGGAACTTGCGTCAGCTAACTATGGCTACACCTTC.

V gene TRBV12-3 or TRBV12-4 combines with J gene TRBJ2-7; 8 bases are a match to TRBD1. This CDR3 comprises 13 residues. J was trimmed by 3 bases and V by 6 bases; bases with no gene match: 4. The CDR3: CASRRDRHYEQYF. The CDR3 DNA sequence: TGTGCCAGCAGGAGGGACAGGCACTACGAGCAGTACTTC.

The chain couples TRBV6-5 to TRBJ2-1, with D possibly TRBD2 on 6 matching bases. The length of the CDR3 is 14 residues. Germline CDR1 reads MNHEY; CDR2 reads SVGAGI. V shed 5 bases and J shed 9 bases, with 17 bases lying between them. The CDR3 sequence: CASSPTHPGGEQFF. The CDR3 region has the DNA TGTGCCAGCAGTCCGACCCACCCCGGGGGTGAGCAGTTCTTC.

CDR3 coding DNA: TGTGCCAGCGCTGGGGTAGTCGAGAGACACAATGAGCAGTTCTTC. It specifies CASAGVVERHNEQFF. The V call is TRBV6-5, the J call TRBJ2-1, with D hard to call. V was pared by 8 bases and J by 5 bases, with 19 bases between. The V gene's germline CDR1 is MNHEY and CDR2 SVGAGI. CDR3 size: 15 residues.

V and J are TRBV7-8 and TRBJ2-1; no clear D gene. This CDR3 contains 16 residues. Germline V gene lookup returns CDR1 SGHVS and CDR2 FQNEAQ. V lost 1 base to trimming and J lost 0 bases, with 10 bases between them. This chain's CDR3 is CASSLGQLSSYNEQFF. In DNA form, the CDR3 reads TGTGCCAGCAGCTTAGGGCAGCTGAGCTCCTACAATGAGCAGTTCTTC. Full variable domain (missing parts from reference TRBV7-8 and TRBJ2-1): GAGVSQSPRYKVAKRGQDVALRCDPISGHVSLFWYQQALGQGPEFLTYFQNEAQLDKSGLPSDRFFAERPEGSVSTLKIQRTQQEDSAVYLCASSLGQLSSYNEQFFGPGTRLTVL.

This clone appeared a single time. The junction shows a germline mismatch at one end, possibly a read error. The chain employs TRBV2 and TRBJ1-5; 9 bases align to TRBD1. Germline V gene data show CDR1 as SNHLY and CDR2 as FYNNEI. The CDR3 has 19 residues. Here the CDR3 reads CASTKSVDNNRGRNQPQHF. The CDR3, as DNA: TGTGCCAGCACCAAGAGTGTCGATAATAACAGGGGGCGCAACCAGCCCCAGCATTTT.

The chain has TRBV20-1 and TRBJ1-1; D ambiguous. This CDR3 contains 10 residues. Germline CDR1 is DFQATT and CDR2 is SNEGSKA (reference sequence). V lost 3 bases and J lost 7, with 6 bases in between. The CDR3, as DNA: TGCAGTGCTAGTGATCATGAAGCTTTCTTT. It yields the protein CSASDHEAFF.

The genes are TRBV7-2 and TRBJ2-3; D is undetermined. Per the germline V gene, CDR1 is SGHTA and CDR2 is FQGNSA. Trimming left V 5 bases short and J 3 bases short, with 9 bases between. CDR3 length: 13 residues. The CDR3 DNA sequence: TGTGCCAGCAGCATATACAGAACAGATACGCAGTATTTT. This encodes CASSIYRTDTQYF.